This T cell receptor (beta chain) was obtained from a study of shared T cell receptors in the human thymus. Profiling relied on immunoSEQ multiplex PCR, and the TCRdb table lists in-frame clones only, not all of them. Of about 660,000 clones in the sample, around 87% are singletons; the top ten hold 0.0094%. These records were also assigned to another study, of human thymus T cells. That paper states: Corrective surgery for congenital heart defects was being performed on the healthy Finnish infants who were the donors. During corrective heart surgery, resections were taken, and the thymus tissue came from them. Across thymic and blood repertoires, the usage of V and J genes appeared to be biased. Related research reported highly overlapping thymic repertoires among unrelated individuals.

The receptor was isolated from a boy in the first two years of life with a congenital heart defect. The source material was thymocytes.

CDR3: CASNRGQDTEAFF. CDR3 sequence (DNA): TGTGCCAGTAACAGGGGGCAGGACACTGAAGCTTTCTTT. The chain has TRBV19 and TRBJ1-1; TRBD1 matches at 9 bases. Germline CDR1 and CDR2: LNHDA and SQIVND (reference sequence). The CDR3 extends over 13 amino acids. Trimming cost V 7 bases and J 3 bases; bases outside gene matches: 3. The complete variable domain, with remaining parts taken from reference TRBV19 and TRBJ1-1, reads DGGITQSPKYLFRKEGQNVTLSCEQNLNHDAMYWYRQDPGQGLRLIYYSQIVNDFQKGDIAEGYSVSREKKESFPLTVTSAQKNPTAFYLCASNRGQDTEAFFGQGTRLTVV.